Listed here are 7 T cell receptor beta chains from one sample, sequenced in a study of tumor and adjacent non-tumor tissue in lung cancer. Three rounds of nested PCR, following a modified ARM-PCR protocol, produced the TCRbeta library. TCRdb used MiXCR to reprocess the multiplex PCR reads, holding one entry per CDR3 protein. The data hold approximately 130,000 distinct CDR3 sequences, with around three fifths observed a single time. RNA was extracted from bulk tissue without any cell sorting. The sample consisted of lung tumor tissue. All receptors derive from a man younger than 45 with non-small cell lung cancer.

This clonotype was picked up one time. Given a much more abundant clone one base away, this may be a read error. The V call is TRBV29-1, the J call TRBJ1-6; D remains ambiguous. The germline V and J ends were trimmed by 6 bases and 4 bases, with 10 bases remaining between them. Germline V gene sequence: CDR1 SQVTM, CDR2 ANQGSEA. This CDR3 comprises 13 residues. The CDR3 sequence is CSVREGYNSPLHF. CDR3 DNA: TGCAGCGTGAGGGAGGGATATAATTCACCCCTCCACTTT.

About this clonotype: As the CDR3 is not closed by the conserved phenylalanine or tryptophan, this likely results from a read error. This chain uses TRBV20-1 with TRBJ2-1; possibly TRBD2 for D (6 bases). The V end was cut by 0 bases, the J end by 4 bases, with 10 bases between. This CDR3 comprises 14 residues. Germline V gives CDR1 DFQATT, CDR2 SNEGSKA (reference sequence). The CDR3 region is CSARDLGGYNEQFL. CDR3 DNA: TGCAGTGCTAGAGATCTGGGGGGTTACAATGAGCAGTTCTTA.

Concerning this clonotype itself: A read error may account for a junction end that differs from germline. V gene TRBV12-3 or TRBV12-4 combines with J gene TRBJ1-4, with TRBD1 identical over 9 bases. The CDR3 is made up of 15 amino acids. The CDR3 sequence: CASSTHRDREEKLFF. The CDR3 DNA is TGCGCCAGCAGTACACACCGGGACAGGGAGGAAAAACTGTTTTTT.

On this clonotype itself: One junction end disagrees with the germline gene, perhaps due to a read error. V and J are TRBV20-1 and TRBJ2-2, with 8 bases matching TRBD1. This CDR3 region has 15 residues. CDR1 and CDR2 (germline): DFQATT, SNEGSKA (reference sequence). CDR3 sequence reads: CSALDRELNTGGLFF. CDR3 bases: TGCAGTGCTCTGGACAGGGAACTAAACACCGGGGGGCTGTTTTTT.

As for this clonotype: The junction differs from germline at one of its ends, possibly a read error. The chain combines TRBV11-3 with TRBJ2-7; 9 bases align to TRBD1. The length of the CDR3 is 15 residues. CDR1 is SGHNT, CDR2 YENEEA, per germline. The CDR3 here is CASNLISGQGHEHYF. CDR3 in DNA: TGTGCCAGCAACTTAATATCGGGACAGGGTCACGAGCACTACTTC. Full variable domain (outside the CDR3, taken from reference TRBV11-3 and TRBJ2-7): EAGVVQSPRYKIIEKKQPVAFWCNPISGHNTLYWYLQNLGQGPELLIRYENEEAVDDSQLPKDRFSAERLKGVDSTLKIQPAELGDSAVYLCASNLISGQGHEHYFGPGTRLTVT.

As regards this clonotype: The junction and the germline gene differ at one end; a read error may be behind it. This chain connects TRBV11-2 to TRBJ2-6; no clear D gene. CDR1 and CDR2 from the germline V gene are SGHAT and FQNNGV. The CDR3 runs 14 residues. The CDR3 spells CVSSLDRGANVLTF. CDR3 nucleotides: TGTGTCAGCAGCTTAGATCGCGGGGCCAACGTCCTGACTTTC.

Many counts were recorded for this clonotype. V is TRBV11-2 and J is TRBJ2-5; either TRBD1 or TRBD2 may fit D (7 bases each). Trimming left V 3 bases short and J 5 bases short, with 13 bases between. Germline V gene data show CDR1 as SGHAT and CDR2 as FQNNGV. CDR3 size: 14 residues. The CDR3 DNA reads TGTGCCAGCAGCTTGGGAGGGGGCTATGAGACCCAGTACTTC. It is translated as CASSLGGGYETQYF.